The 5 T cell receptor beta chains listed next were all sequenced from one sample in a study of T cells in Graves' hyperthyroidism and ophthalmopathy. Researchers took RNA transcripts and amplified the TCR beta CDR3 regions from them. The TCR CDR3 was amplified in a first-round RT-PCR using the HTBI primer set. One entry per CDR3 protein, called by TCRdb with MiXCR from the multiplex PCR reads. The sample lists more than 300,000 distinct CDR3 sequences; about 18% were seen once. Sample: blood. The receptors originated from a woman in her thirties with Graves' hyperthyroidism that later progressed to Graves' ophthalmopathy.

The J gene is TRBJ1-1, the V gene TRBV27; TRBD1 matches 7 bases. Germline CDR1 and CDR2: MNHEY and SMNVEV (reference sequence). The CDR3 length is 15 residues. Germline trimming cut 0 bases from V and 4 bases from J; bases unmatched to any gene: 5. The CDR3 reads CASSLSTGKATEAFF. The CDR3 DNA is TGTGCCAGCAGTTTATCGACAGGGAAGGCCACTGAAGCTTTCTTT.

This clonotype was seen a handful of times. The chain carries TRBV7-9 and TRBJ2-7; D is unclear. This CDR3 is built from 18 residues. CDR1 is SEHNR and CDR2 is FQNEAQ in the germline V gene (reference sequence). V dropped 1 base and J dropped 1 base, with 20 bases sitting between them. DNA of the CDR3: TGTGCCAGCAGCTTAGATTTTGCAGCACCCCAAAAATCCTACGAGCAGTACTTC. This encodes CASSLDFAAPQKSYEQYF.

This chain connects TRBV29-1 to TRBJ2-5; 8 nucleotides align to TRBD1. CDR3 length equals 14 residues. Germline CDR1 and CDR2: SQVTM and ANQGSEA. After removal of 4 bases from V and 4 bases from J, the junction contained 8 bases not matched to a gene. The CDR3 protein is CSVGTGRGVETQYF. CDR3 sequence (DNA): TGCAGCGTTGGGACAGGGCGAGGGGTAGAGACCCAGTACTTC. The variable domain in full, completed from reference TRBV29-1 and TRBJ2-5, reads SAVISQKPSRDICQRGTSLTIQCQVDSQVTMMFWYRQQPGQSLTLIATANQGSEATYESGFVIDKFPISRPNLTFSTLTVSNMSPEDSSIYLCSVGTGRGVETQYFGPGTRLLVL.

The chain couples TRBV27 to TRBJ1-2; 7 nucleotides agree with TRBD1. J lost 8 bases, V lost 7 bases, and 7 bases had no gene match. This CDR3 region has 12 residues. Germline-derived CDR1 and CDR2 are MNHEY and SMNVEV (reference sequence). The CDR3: CASKQGTEGYTF. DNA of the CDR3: TGTGCCAGCAAGCAGGGGACAGAAGGCTACACCTTC.

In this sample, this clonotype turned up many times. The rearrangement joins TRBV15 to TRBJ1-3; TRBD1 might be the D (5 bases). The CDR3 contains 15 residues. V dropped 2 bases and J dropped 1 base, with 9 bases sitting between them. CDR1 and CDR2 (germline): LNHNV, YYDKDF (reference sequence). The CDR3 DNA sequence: TGTGCCACCAGCAGAACGACAGAATCTGGAAACACCATATATTTT. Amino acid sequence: CATSRTTESGNTIYF.